Listed here are 21 T cell receptor beta chains from one sample, sequenced in a study of CD8+CD57+ T cells in acquired aplastic anemia. CDR3 and TCR beta VDJ profiling relied on a genomic DNA template. Using its own MiXCR run on the reads, TCRdb lists one record per CDR3 protein. The sample records approximately 270,000 distinct CDR3 sequences, 55% to 60% being singletons. The specimen was sorted CD4+, CD8+, or CD8+CD57+ T cells (not recorded which) from PBMCs. The receptor set was obtained from a human donor with severe aplastic anemia or a healthy control (not recorded which).

The chain couples TRBV6-6 to TRBJ1-6; D is uncertain. With 6 bases removed from V and 15 bases from J, the gap between germline ends came to 18 bases. This CDR3 contains 13 residues. Germline CDR1 reads MNHNY; CDR2 reads SVGAGI (reference sequence). In nucleotides, the CDR3 is TGTGCCAGCAGACCTCGGACCTACTGGCTCCTCCACTTT. This sequence encodes CASRPRTYWLLHF.

This clonotype occurred many times. The chain links TRBV20-1 to TRBJ1-5, with TRBD1 identical over 10 bases. Germline CDR1 is DFQATT and CDR2 is SNEGSKA (reference sequence). The CDR3 has 17 amino acids. The V gene end was trimmed by 1 base and the J gene end by 4 bases; junction bases not matched to a gene: 10. In DNA form, the CDR3 reads TGCAGTGCTAGAGTGGGGACAGGGGCGAAGGGGAATCAGCCCCAGCATTTT. Translation gives CSARVGTGAKGNQPQHF.

This clonotype was found many times. The V call is TRBV7-3, the J call TRBJ1-1; D unclear. This CDR3 has 13 residues. Between the trimmed V and J ends, which lost 4 bases and 1 base, there was a span of 7 bases. The germline gives CDR1 SGHTA, CDR2 FQGTGA. The CDR3 DNA reads as TGTGCCAGCAGCTCGGAGCCGAACACTGAAGCTTTCTTT. Protein: CASSSEPNTEAFF. Filled out from reference TRBV7-3 and TRBJ1-1, the complete variable domain reads GAGVSQTPSNKVTEKGKYVELRCDPISGHTALYWYRQSLGQGPEFLIYFQGTGAADDSGLPNDRFFAVRPEGSVSTLKIQRTERGDSAVYLCASSSEPNTEAFFGQGTRLTVV.

The V gene is TRBV20-1, the J gene TRBJ1-2; 9 bases agree with TRBD1. The V gene end was trimmed by 6 bases and the J gene end by 7 bases; junction bases not matched to a gene: 9. This CDR3 has 13 residues. The germline V gene has CDR1 DFQATT and CDR2 SNEGSKA (reference sequence). CDR3 region: CSAPTDRGRGYTF. CDR3 DNA: TGCAGTGCACCTACGGACAGGGGTCGTGGCTACACCTTC.

Remarks on this clonotype: Mismatch with germline at one junction end may stem from a read error. J is TRBJ2-1 and V is TRBV5-4, with a weak D call TRBD2 (6 bases). CDR1 and CDR2 (germline): SGHNT, YYREEE (reference sequence). CDR3 size: 15 residues. The chain's CDR3 is CASSLIRDSNNEQFF. The CDR3 DNA is TGTGCCAGCAGCCTTATCAGGGACTCCAACAATGAGCAGTTCTTC.

J is TRBJ1-2 and V is TRBV19; no definite D call. Germline values: CDR1 LNHDA, CDR2 SQIVND (reference sequence). With 4 bases removed from V and 0 bases from J, the gap between germline ends came to 15 bases. The CDR3 consists of 16 residues. This CDR3 reads CASSNWADPTNYGYTF. CDR3 DNA sequence: TGTGCCAGTAGTAATTGGGCAGATCCGACTAACTATGGCTACACCTTC.

The J gene is TRBJ2-1, the V gene TRBV2, with TRBD2 matching 8 bases. The germline V gene has CDR1 SNHLY and CDR2 FYNNEI. V lost 6 bases and J lost 10; bases outside the gene matches: 8. CDR3 length: 13 amino acids. The CDR3 loop is CASSPPGLVEQFF. Here the CDR3 DNA reads TGTGCCAGCAGCCCTCCGGGACTAGTCGAGCAGTTCTTC.

This rearrangement joins TRBV15 to TRBJ1-5; unclear D gene. The CDR3 runs 12 residues. From germline, CDR1 is LNHNV and CDR2 YYDKDF (reference sequence). The V and J ends lost 5 bases and 4 bases respectively, with 6 bases between them. CDR3: CATSSSNQPQHF. CDR3 bases: TGTGCCACCAGCTCCTCAAATCAGCCCCAGCATTTT. Together with reference TRBV15 and TRBJ1-5, the CDR3 gives the full variable domain: DAMVIQNPRYQVTQFGKPVTLSCSQTLNHNVMYWYQQKSSQAPKLLFHYYDKDFNNEADTPDNFQSRRPNTSFCFLDIRSPGLGDTAMYLCATSSSNQPQHFGDGTRLSIL.

This chain uses TRBV20-1 with TRBJ2-5; D gene ambiguous. The V end lost 3 bases, the J end lost 4 bases, and 6 bases lay between the germline ends. The CDR3 has 11 amino acids. Germline values: CDR1 DFQATT, CDR2 SNEGSKA (reference sequence). The CDR3 region is CSASERETQYF. CDR3 nucleotide sequence: TGCAGTGCTAGCGAACGAGAGACCCAGTACTTC.

This clonotype was detected ten times or more. The chain links TRBV5-5 to TRBJ2-3; 9 bases match TRBD1. Losses at the gene ends were 4 bases for V and 5 bases for J; bases not matched to a gene: 5. This CDR3 is built from 14 residues. Looked up from germline, CDR1 is SGHKS and CDR2 is YYEKEE (reference sequence). The CDR3 DNA is TGTGCCAGCAGCCAGGGACAGGGAGGAGATACGCAGTATTTT. It encodes CASSQGQGGDTQYF.

This sequence joins TRBV6-5 and TRBJ2-7, with D hard to call. Germline lookup yields CDR1 MNHEY and CDR2 SVGAGI. The germline V and J ends were trimmed by 6 bases and 5 bases, with 17 bases remaining between them. This CDR3 is built from 14 residues. CDR3 sequence: CASSDRWRTDEQYF. CDR3 nucleotide sequence: TGTGCCAGCAGCGACCGGTGGCGTACTGACGAGCAGTACTTC.

The CDR3 reads CATSDRGTAPITGELFF. In DNA form, the CDR3 reads TGTGCCACCAGTGACCGAGGGACAGCCCCTATCACCGGGGAGCTGTTTTTT. The chain uses TRBV24-1 and TRBJ2-2; 7 bases are a match to TRBD1. The V gene end was trimmed by 4 bases and the J gene end by 4 bases; junction bases not matched to a gene: 11. This CDR3 comprises 17 residues. Germline assignment: CDR1 KGHDR and CDR2 SFDVKD.

The chain combines TRBV7-8 with TRBJ1-1; TRBD1 might be the D (6 bases). V was shortened by 1 base and J by 3 bases, with 9 bases between the two germline ends. Germline values: CDR1 SGHVS, CDR2 FQNEAQ. This CDR3 has 14 residues. The CDR3 loop is CASSLVRGDTEAFF. The CDR3 region has the DNA TGTGCCAGCAGCTTAGTAAGGGGGGACACTGAAGCTTTCTTT.

This clonotype was counted at least ten times. CDR3 nucleotides: TGTGCCAGCAGCTTAGGCCCTCTACACGCCTACGAGCAGTACTTC. Translating it yields CASSLGPLHAYEQYF. This rearrangement joins TRBV7-8 to TRBJ2-7; D is undetermined. Germline V gene lookup returns CDR1 SGHVS and CDR2 FQNEAQ. The CDR3 runs 15 residues. The V end lost 1 base, the J end lost 2 bases, and 12 bases lay between the germline ends.

Ten or more counts support this clonotype. The V call is TRBV6-5, the J call TRBJ1-1, with 7 nucleotides matching TRBD1. The V segment lost 6 bases and the J segment 2 bases; nucleotides outside the gene matches: 9. Per the germline V gene, CDR1 is MNHEY and CDR2 is SVGAGI. This CDR3 comprises 15 residues. For the CDR3, the DNA is TGTGCCAGCAGCCTGACAGGGAGCGGAAACACTGAAGCTTTCTTT. As protein: CASSLTGSGNTEAFF.

This chain connects TRBV15 to TRBJ1-5, with 8 bases aligning to TRBD1. This CDR3 region has 14 residues. Trimming took 5 bases from V and 4 from J; bases not matched to a gene: 4. The germline V gene encodes CDR1 LNHNV and CDR2 YYDKDF (reference sequence). The CDR3 region has the DNA TGTGCCACCAGCCGAAACAGGGGGAATCAGCCCCAGCATTTT. Its translation is CATSRNRGNQPQHF.

The chain joins TRBV5-6 to TRBJ1-2; TRBD1 might be the D (5 bases). Deletions cut 4 bases from V and 6 bases from J, with 16 bases between. The CDR3 has 14 residues. Germline V gene lookup returns CDR1 SGHDT and CDR2 YYEEEE. The CDR3 protein is CASSIQVPLHGYTF. The CDR3 bases are TGTGCCAGCAGCATACAGGTACCCCTTCATGGCTACACCTTC.

This clonotype was found a few times. The chain recombines TRBV5-6 with TRBJ1-2, with D perhaps TRBD1 (5 bases). CDR1 and CDR2 from the germline V gene are SGHDT and YYEEEE. The CDR3 contains 14 residues. V lost 3 bases and J lost 12, with 21 bases in between. This CDR3 is CASSWPRGRVSNTF. In DNA form, the CDR3 reads TGTGCCAGCAGCTGGCCCCGGGGCAGGGTGTCAAACACCTTC.

In this sample, this clonotype turned up many times. This sequence joins TRBV20-1 and TRBJ2-7; a weak D match, TRBD2 (7 bases). V lost 5 bases to trimming and J lost 4 bases, with 15 bases between them. Germline CDR1 is DFQATT and CDR2 is SNEGSKA (reference sequence). The CDR3 has 13 residues. The CDR3 sequence: CSAAGATGYEQYF. The CDR3 DNA follows: TGCAGTGCTGCGGGGGCGACGGGGTACGAGCAGTACTTC.

The V gene is TRBV5-1, the J gene TRBJ2-7; D possibly corresponds to TRBD2 (6 bases). CDR1 and CDR2 from the germline V gene are SGHRS and YFSETQ. The CDR3 is 13 amino acids. Between the trimmed V and J ends, which lost 5 bases and 2 bases, there was a span of 11 bases. CDR3 sequence (DNA): TGCGCCAGCAGTCCGGGGGAGGCCTACGAGCAGTACTTC. It specifies CASSPGEAYEQYF.

V is TRBV20-1 and J is TRBJ2-7; D possibly corresponds to TRBD2 (6 bases). Germline values: CDR1 DFQATT, CDR2 SNEGSKA (reference sequence). The CDR3 has 14 residues. The CDR3 coding sequence is TGCAGCGCCCAGAGCGGGTACCGATCCTACGAGCAGTACTTC. Protein: CSAQSGYRSYEQYF.